This TCR beta chain was identified in a study of T cell responses to AZD1222 COVID-19 vaccine (dated by TCRdb to the early 2020s). Looking at the study overall: A total of just over 230 trial participants underwent TCR sequencing, of whom some 200 had received two doses of AZD1222 and about 25 had received two doses of the MenACWY control vaccine. Trial participants were enrolled into age subgroups of 18-55, 56-69 and 70-plus years, which contained roughly 150, 30 and 60 TCR-sequenced participants, respectively.

Germline trimming amounts to 6 bases on V and 11 bases on J, with 9 as the count of junction bases outside the gene matches. CDR1 and CDR2, per the germline V gene, are MNHEY and SVGAGI. Measured from the cysteine to the phenylalanine, the CDR3 is 15 residues long. Just the 45-base CDR3 DNA is kept, in frame starting at base 1. The time point label, as the study defines it: about 28 days (+/-7) after the second vaccine dose. AZD1222 recipients whose second dose came at about 4 weeks and those whose second dose came at about 12 weeks were combined into one group, since spike-specific TCR depth and breadth did not differ between the two schedules. Vaccinee samples came from UK trials COV001 and COV002, including a single-blind randomized controlled phase 2/3 trial of AZD1222 (ChAdOx1 nCoV-19) in healthy adults. For TCRbeta chain sequencing, PBMC samples were collected from trial participants at day 0 and at day 28 after the second dose.

The CDR3 regions of human TCRbeta chains were analyzed by immunosequencing. The paper's data handling went like this. TCRs in the repertoires were matched against a reference library of SARS-CoV-2-specific TCRs that had been generated with the MIRA antigen-specificity platform. Breadth was defined as the fraction of unique TCRs that were SARS-CoV-2-associated. Depth was defined as the fraction of total T cells that were SARS-CoV-2-associated. Using the MIRA data, each spike-specific TCR was mapped to the spike region that the TCR reacts to and placed in a CD4 or CD8 class. Log10-transformed breadth and depth values were compared by one-way ANOVA with Sidak's multiple comparisons tests. Sourced from immuneACCESS, this table was stored by TCRdb with only in-frame sequences that have V and J called. A share of the clones is absent; for the studies checked, an unresolved V gene accounts for under half, and the remainder has no known explanation. That table supplies the V and J calls and clone size; D and trimming were determined from the DNA. This sample comprises some 110,000 clones, around 84% of them detected only once. The ten largest clonotypes hold approximately 15% of the sample.

General findings and caveats noted by the study authors: Epitopes outside the regions mutated in the B.1.351 and B.1.1.7 variants were reportedly recognized by nearly half of the unique spike-specific TCRs. Because no samples from the day 14 peak response were available, repertoires could be characterized only after the peak T cell response. Conclusions about previously exposed vaccinees are limited, since just five or six AZD1222 recipients were seropositive for SARS-CoV-2 at baseline. The whole spike protein was spanned by vaccine-associated CD4 TCRs, and dominant responses were seen in regions 160-218 and 743-854. The 56-69-year group was small, and its depth increase did not reach significance, likely because of low power. Participants were mostly white British, with more females than males. The authors suggested clonal diversity may have been underestimated. After two AZD1222 doses, spike-specific TCR breadth and depth were significantly higher than at day 0 and than in MenACWY recipients.

Remarks on this clone: Its antigen is unknown. No base qualities exist here, and no much larger clone lies one base off it.

The material was peripheral blood, obtained 28 days after the second AZD1222 dose. The rearranged chain carries TRBV6-5 and TRBJ1-6; 11 middle bases align to TRBD1. This clonotype originated in an adult who received the AZD1222 COVID-19 vaccine. The nucleotides are TGTGCCAGCAGCCCCACTAGGGACAGGGGGGCACCCCTCCACTTT. Its protein is CASSPTRDRGAPLHF.